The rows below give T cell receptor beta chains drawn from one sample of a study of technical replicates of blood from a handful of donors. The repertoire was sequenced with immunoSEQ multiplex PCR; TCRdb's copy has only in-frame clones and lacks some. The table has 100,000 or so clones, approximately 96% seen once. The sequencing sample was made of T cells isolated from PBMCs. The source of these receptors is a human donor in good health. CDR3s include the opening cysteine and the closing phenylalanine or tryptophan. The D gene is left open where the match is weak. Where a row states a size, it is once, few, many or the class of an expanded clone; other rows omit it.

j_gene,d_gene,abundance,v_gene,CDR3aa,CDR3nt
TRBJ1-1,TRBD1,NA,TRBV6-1,CASSEAAGGQTEAFF,TGTGCCAGCAGTGAAGCGGCAGGGGGGCAAACTGAAGCTTTCTTT
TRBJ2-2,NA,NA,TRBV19,CASSMTYTGELFF,TGTGCCAGTAGTATGACTTACACCGGGGAGCTGTTTTTT
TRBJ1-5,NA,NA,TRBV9,CASGPGYTQPQHF,TGTGCCAGCGGTCCAGGGTACACTCAGCCCCAGCATTTT
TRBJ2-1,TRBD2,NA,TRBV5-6,CASSSLGTSVYNEQFF,TGTGCCAGCAGCTCTTTAGGGACTAGCGTCTACAATGAGCAGTTCTTC
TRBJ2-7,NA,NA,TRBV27,CASSFSSSTHEQYF,TGTGCCAGCAGTTTTTCCAGTAGCACCCACGAGCAGTACTTC
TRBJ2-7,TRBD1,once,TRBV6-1,CASSWDRSYEQYF,TGTGCCAGCAGTTGGGACAGATCCTACGAGCAGTACTTC
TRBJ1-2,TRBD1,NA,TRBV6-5,CASSSPGQGKNYGYTF,TGTGCCAGCAGTTCACCGGGACAGGGGAAGAACTATGGCTACACCTTC
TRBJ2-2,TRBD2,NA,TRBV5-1,CASSLGLAGALFGELFF,TGCGCCAGCAGCTTAGGACTAGCGGGAGCCTTGTTCGGGGAGCTGTTTTTT
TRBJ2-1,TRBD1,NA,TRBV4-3,CASSFHRDRGPNEQFF,TGCGCCAGCAGCTTCCACCGGGACAGGGGGCCTAATGAGCAGTTCTTC
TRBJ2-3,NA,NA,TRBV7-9,CASSSFAASSTDTQYF,TGTGCCAGCAGCTCCTTCGCGGCCTCTAGCACAGATACGCAGTATTTT
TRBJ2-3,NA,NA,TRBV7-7,CASATGGGRSDTQYF,TGTGCTAGCGCAACAGGGGGCGGGAGGTCAGATACGCAGTATTTT
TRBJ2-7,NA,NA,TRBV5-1,CASSLAESSYEQYF,TGCGCCAGCAGCTTGGCGGAGAGCTCCTACGAGCAGTACTTC
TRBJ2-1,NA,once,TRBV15,CATGVDGDFNEQFF,TGTGCCACCGGCGTGGACGGGGACTTTAATGAGCAGTTCTTC
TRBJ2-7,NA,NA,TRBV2,CASSGGASSYEQYF,TGTGCCAGCAGTGGTGGGGCGAGCTCCTACGAGCAGTACTTC
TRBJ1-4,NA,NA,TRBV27,CASSSDIPAATNEKLFF,TGTGCCAGCAGTTCGGATATCCCCGCGGCAACTAATGAAAAACTGTTTTTT
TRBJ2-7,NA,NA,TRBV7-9,CASSSGQANEQYF,TGTGCCAGCAGCTCGGGACAAGCCAACGAGCAGTACTTC
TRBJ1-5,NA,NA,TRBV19,CASSMGGAGNQPQHF,TGTGCCAGTAGTATGGGGGGGGCAGGCAATCAGCCCCAGCATTTT
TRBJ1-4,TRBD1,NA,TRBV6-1,CASRRDRINEKLFF,TGTGCCAGCAGGAGGGACAGAATTAATGAAAAACTGTTTTTT
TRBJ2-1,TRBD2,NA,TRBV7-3,CASSRLAGGGEQFF,TGTGCCAGCAGCCGGTTAGCGGGAGGTGGTGAGCAGTTCTTC
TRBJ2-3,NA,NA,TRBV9,CASSRGGTTSTDTQYF,TGTGCCAGCTCTAGGGGGGGGACTACTAGCACAGATACGCAGTATTTT
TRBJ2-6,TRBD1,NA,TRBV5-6,CASCDRGAGANVLTF,TGTGCCAGCTGTGACAGGGGGGCGGGGGCCAACGTCCTGACTTTC
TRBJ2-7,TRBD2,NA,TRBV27,CASSPLSREESHEQYF,TGTGCCAGCAGTCCCCTTAGTCGGGAGGAATCCCACGAGCAGTACTTC
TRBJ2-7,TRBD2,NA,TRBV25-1,CASGGLGEQYF,TGTGCCAGCGGAGGACTAGGCGAGCAGTACTTC
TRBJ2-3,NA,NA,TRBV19,CASGPGADTQYF,TGTGCCAGTGGCCCAGGGGCTGATACGCAGTATTTT
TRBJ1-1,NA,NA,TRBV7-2,CASSLAGGGVTEAFF,TGTGCCAGCAGCTTAGCCGGAGGAGGCGTCACTGAAGCTTTCTTT
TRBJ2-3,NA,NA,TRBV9,CASSVGRSQSTDTQYF,TGTGCCAGCAGCGTAGGAAGGAGCCAAAGCACAGATACGCAGTATTTT
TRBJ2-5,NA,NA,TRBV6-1,CASSAWRGFQETQYF,TGTGCCAGCAGTGCTTGGCGGGGTTTCCAAGAGACCCAGTACTTC
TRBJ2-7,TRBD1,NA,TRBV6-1,CASSVSRGDRANEQYF,TGTGCCAGCAGTGTATCGAGAGGGGACAGGGCCAACGAGCAGTACTTC
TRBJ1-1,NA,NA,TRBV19,CASTSPRGETEAFF,TGTGCCAGTACCTCCCCGCGGGGAGAGACTGAAGCTTTCTTT
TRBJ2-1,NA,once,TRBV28,CASSLPGSYNEQFF,TGTGCCAGCAGTTTACCGGGCTCCTACAATGAGCAGTTCTTC
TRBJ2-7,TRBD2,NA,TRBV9,CASSLSTSGNIYEQYF,TGTGCCAGCAGCTTATCTACTAGCGGGAACATATACGAGCAGTACTTC
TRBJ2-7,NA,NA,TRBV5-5,CASQGGFYEQYF,TGTGCCAGCCAGGGAGGCTTCTACGAGCAGTACTTC
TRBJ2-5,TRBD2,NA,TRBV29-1,CSAAGGVETQYF,TGCAGCGCCGCCGGGGGGGTGGAGACCCAGTACTTC
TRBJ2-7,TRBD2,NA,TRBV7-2,CASSHPGLAGVEQYF,TGTGCCAGCAGCCATCCGGGACTAGCGGGAGTCGAGCAGTACTTC
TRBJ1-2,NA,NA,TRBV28,CASSQGRAGYGYTF,TGTGCCAGCAGTCAGGGTAGGGCCGGCTATGGCTACACCTTC
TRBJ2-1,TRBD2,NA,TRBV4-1,CASSQERLAGYNEQFF,TGCGCCAGCAGCCAAGAGAGACTAGCGGGATACAATGAGCAGTTCTTC
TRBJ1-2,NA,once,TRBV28,CASSLIAVRGNYGYTF,TGTGCCAGCAGTTTAATCGCGGTCAGGGGTAACTATGGCTACACCTTC
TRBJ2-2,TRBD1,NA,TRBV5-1,CASSLAGTGVSGELFF,TGCGCCAGCAGCTTGGCCGGGACAGGGGTTTCCGGGGAGCTGTTTTTT
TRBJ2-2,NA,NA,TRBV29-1,CSVGCEGETNTGELFF,TGCAGCGTTGGTTGTGAGGGGGAAACGAACACCGGGGAGCTGTTTTTT
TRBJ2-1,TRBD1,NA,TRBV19,CASSIDRGQLLGEQFF,TGTGCCAGTAGTATAGACAGGGGACAGTTGCTTGGTGAGCAGTTCTTC
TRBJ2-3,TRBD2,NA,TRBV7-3,CASSSPGLATDTQYF,TGTGCCAGCAGCTCACCGGGACTAGCGACAGATACGCAGTATTTT
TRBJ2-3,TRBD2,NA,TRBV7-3,CASSLAGTSGTDTQYF,TGTGCCAGCAGCTTAGCCGGGACTAGCGGCACAGATACGCAGTATTTT
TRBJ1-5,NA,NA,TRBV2,CASSLLGGQVGQPQHF,TGTGCCAGCAGTCTGCTCGGGGGGCAGGTAGGACAGCCCCAGCATTTT